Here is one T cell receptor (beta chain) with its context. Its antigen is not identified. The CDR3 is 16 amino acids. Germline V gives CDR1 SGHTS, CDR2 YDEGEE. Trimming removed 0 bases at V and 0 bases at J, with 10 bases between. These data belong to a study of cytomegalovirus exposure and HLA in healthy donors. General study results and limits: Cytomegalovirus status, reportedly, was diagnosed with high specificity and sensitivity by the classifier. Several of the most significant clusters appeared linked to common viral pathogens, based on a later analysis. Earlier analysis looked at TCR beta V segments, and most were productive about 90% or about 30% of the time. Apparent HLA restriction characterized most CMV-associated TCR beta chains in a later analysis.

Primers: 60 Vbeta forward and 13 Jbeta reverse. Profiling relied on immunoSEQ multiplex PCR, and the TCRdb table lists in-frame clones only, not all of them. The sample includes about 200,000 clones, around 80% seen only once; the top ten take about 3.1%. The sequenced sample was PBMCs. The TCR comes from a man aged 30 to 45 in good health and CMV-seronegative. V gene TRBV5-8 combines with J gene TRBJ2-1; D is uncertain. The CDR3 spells CASSLDYRSSYNEQFF. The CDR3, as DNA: TGTGCCAGCAGCTTGGACTACCGGAGCTCCTACAATGAGCAGTTCTTC.